The 4 T cell receptor beta chains presented below share a single source sample, sequenced in a study of cytomegalovirus exposure and HLA in healthy donors (dated by TCRdb to 2016 to 2017). Preparation of the library involved the immunoSEQ multiplex PCR assay. This immuneACCESS table, as held by TCRdb, lists in-frame sequences with V and J called but not all clones. Of the missing ones, under half trace to an unresolved V gene in checked studies; the others have no known cause. The sample data list some 130,000 clones, and roughly 90% of these were observed just once. The top ten clones comprise 1.4% to 1.5% of the sample. Material for sequencing was PBMCs. Receptor source: a man in his thirties or forties in good health and CMV-seronegative.

The chain carries TRBV5-1 and TRBJ2-5; a possible D gene is TRBD1 (6 bases). Deletions cut 0 bases from V and 1 base from J, with 16 bases between. Germline V CDR1 and CDR2: SGHRS, YFSETQ. There are 17 residues in the CDR3. CDR3 residues: CASSLGLPGHFQETQYF. As DNA, the CDR3 is TGCGCCAGCAGCTTGGGGCTCCCGGGACACTTCCAAGAGACCCAGTACTTC.

This CDR3 is CASSFDGDSNQPQHF. CDR3 in DNA: TGTGCCAGCAGTTTCGACGGGGATAGCAATCAGCCCCAGCATTTT. This rearrangement joins TRBV28 to TRBJ1-5; no clear D. The germline V gene encodes CDR1 MDHEN and CDR2 SYDVKM. The CDR3 extends over 15 amino acids. V gave up 3 bases and J gave up 0 bases, with 9 bases separating them.

The rearrangement links TRBV7-9 to TRBJ1-1, with D maybe TRBD1 (5 bases). This CDR3 spans 12 amino acids. Trimming stripped 1 base from V and 6 bases from J, with 6 bases between. The germline V gene encodes CDR1 SEHNR and CDR2 FQNEAQ (reference sequence). The CDR3 nucleotides read TGTGCCAGCAGCTTAGTGACAGCTGAAGCTTTCTTT. Translating it yields CASSLVTAEAFF.

The gene calls are TRBV2 and TRBJ2-1; the D is unclear. V was pared by 7 bases and J by 8 bases, with 21 bases between. Germline lookup yields CDR1 SNHLY and CDR2 FYNNEI. The CDR3 has 15 amino acids. Here the CDR3 reads CASTRSYFQGDEQFF. CDR3 DNA sequence: TGTGCCAGCACCAGGTCGTACTTTCAAGGCGATGAGCAGTTCTTC.